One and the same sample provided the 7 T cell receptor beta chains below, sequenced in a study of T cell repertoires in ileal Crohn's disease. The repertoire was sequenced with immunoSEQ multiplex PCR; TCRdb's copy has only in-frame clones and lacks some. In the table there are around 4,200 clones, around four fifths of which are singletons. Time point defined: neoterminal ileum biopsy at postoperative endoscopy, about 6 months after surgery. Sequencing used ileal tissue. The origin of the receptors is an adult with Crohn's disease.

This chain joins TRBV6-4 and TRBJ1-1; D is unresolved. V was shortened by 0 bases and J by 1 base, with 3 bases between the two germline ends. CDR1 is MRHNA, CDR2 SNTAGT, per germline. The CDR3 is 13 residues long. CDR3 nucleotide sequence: TGTGCCAGCAGTGACTCGGCGAACACTGAAGCTTTCTTT. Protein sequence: CASSDSANTEAFF.

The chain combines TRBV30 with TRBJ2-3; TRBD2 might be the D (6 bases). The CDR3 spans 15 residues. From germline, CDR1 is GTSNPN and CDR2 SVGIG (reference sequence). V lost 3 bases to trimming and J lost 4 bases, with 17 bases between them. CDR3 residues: CAWRLAFFRADTQYF. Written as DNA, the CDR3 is TGTGCCTGGAGACTAGCTTTTTTTCGAGCAGATACGCAGTATTTT. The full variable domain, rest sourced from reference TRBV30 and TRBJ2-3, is SQTIHQWPATLVQPVGSPLSLECTVEGTSNPNLYWYRQAAGRGLQLLFYSVGIGQISSEVPQNLSASRPQDRQFILSSKKLLLSDSGFYLCAWRLAFFRADTQYFGPGTRLTVL.

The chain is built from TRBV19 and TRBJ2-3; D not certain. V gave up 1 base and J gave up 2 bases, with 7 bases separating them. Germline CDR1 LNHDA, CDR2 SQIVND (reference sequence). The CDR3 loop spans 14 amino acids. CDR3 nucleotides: TGTGCCAGTAGTATAGGACGGATCACAGATACGCAGTATTTT. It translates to CASSIGRITDTQYF. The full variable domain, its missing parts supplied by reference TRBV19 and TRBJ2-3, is DGGITQSPKYLFRKEGQNVTLSCEQNLNHDAMYWYRQDPGQGLRLIYYSQIVNDFQKGDIAEGYSVSREKKESFPLTVTSAQKNPTAFYLCASSIGRITDTQYFGPGTRLTVL.

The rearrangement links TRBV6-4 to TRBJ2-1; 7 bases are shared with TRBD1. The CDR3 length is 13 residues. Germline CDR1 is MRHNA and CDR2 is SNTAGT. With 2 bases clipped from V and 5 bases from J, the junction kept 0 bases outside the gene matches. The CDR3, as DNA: TGTGCCAGCAGTGACAGGGGGCACAATGAGCAGTTCTTC. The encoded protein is CASSDRGHNEQFF.

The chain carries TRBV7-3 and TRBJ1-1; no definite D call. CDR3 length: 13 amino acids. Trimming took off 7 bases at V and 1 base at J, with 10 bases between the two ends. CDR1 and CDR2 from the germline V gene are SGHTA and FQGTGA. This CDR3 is CASKTQPNTEAFF. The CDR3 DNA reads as TGTGCCAGCAAAACCCAGCCGAACACTGAAGCTTTCTTT. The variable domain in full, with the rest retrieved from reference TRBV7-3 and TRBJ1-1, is GAGVSQTPSNKVTEKGKYVELRCDPISGHTALYWYRQSLGQGPEFLIYFQGTGAADDSGLPNDRFFAVRPEGSVSTLKIQRTERGDSAVYLCASKTQPNTEAFFGQGTRLTVV.

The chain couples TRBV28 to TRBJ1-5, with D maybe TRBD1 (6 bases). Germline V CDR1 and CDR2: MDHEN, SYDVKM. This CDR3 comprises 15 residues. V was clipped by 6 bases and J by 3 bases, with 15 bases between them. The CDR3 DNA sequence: TGTGCCAGCAGGCCCGGGACAACCTCCAATCAGCCCCAGCATTTT. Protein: CASRPGTTSNQPQHF.

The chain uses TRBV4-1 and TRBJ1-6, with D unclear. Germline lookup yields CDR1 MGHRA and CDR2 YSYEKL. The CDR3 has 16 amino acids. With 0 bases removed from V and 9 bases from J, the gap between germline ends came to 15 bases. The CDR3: CASSQDPGSQSSPLHF. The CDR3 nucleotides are TGCGCCAGCAGCCAAGACCCCGGTTCCCAGTCTTCACCCCTCCACTTT.